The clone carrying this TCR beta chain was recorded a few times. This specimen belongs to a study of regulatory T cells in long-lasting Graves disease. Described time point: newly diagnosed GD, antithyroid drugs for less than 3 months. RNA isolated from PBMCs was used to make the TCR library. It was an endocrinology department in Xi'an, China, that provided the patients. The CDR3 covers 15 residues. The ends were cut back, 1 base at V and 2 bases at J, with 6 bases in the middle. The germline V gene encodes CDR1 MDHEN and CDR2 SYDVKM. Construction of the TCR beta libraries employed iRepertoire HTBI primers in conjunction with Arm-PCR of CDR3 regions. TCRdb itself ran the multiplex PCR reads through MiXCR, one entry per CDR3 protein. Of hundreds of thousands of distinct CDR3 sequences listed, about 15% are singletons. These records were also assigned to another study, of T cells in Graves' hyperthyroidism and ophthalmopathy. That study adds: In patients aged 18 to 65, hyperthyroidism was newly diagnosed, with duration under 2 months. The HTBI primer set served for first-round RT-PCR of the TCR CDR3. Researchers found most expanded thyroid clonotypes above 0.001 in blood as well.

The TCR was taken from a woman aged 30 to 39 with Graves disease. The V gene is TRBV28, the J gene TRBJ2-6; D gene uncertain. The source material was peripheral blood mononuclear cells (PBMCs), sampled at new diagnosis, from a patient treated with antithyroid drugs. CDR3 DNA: TGTGCCAGCAGTTTATTGGCCGCTGGGGCCAACGTCCTGACTTTC. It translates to CASSLLAAGANVLTF.